Listed below are T cell receptor beta chains from one sample, sequenced in a study of CD8+ T cells in alopecia areata. Data came from immunoSEQ multiplex PCR; TCRdb stores just in-frame clones and leaves some out. Of more than 200,000 clones listed, approximately 45% are singletons. The specimen was CD4+ T cells sorted from blood, collected at approximately week 39, from a patient treated with tofacitinib. Source of these receptors: a human donor with alopecia areata. The CDR3 runs from the conserved cysteine through the conserved F or W. D genes are given only for firm matches.

d_gene	v_gene	CDR3aa
-	TRBV5-1	CASSFKEAMTSGYTF
-	TRBV7-8	CASSLEVSDSYEQYF
TRBD2	TRBV6-5	CASSLSGSWSYEQYF
-	TRBV18	CASSPGGTDTQYF
-	TRBV2	CASSVIGAQYF
-	TRBV5-1	CASSPYGTGLVGKLFF
-	TRBV7-2	CASSIQRDTQYF
TRBD2	TRBV14	CASSQNSGGSTDTQYF
-	TRBV5-1	CASSFTYEQYF
-	TRBV5-1	CASSTEGAGANVLTF
-	TRBV29-1	CSVADRSSSYEQYF
-	TRBV19	CATLPPGSVSYTF
-	TRBV10-3	CAISESTGDGTQYF
TRBD1	TRBV27	CASSPRQGARATYEQYF
-	TRBV7-2	CASSFRGTYEQYF
-	TRBV4-3	CASSPSGQPRNLGEQFF
TRBD1	TRBV5-1	CASSQGQGVYGYTF
-	TRBV2	CASSDWRETQYF
-	TRBV9	CASSVAGTHQETQYF
-	TRBV30	CAWSSGDHGELFF
-	TRBV19	CASSIQLGGQYF
-	TRBV27	CASMGNEKLFF
TRBD2	TRBV28	CASSPAGVRRELFF
-	TRBV15	CATSTGLFWAQHF
-	TRBV7-8	CASSLVEGTHEQYF
-	TRBV4-2	CASSQEGLHTDTQYF
-	TRBV6-6	CASSPWGGRGEQFF
-	TRBV29-1	CSVASGTTSGETQYF
-	TRBV27	CASSSAGYNEQFF
TRBD1	TRBV10-3	CAISVDRVNQPQHF